The clone carrying this T cell receptor (beta chain) was observed once. The assay was immunoSEQ multiplex PCR, and TCRdb's table has in-frame clones only and misses some. The sample lists about 340,000 clones; about 93% were seen once. This specimen comes from a study of blood T cell repertoires in COVID-19. Study-wide context: Acute and convalescent COVID-19 specimens originated in the United States, Italy and Spain.

J was trimmed by 5 bases and V by 5 bases; bases with no gene match: 8. This CDR3 is built from 16 residues. The germline CDR1 and CDR2 sequences are SGHTA and FQGNSA. The chain carries TRBV7-2 and TRBJ2-1; TRBD2 matches at 11 bases. The specimen was peripheral blood. The clonotype was recovered from a woman between 18 and 29 years old who had recovered from COVID-19. Here the CDR3 reads CASSPHPGLADNEQFF. CDR3 DNA: TGTGCCAGCAGCCCACATCCGGGACTAGCGGACAATGAGCAGTTCTTC.